Listed here is a single T cell receptor (beta chain). No antigen is known for it. The protocol was immunoSEQ multiplex PCR, while the TCRdb copy is restricted to in-frame clones and leaves out a portion. This table has 2 million to 2.5 million clones, nearly 97% appearing once. The entry originates in a study of shared clonotypes between healthy human individuals. In the study overall: Serving as donors were a couple of women and a few men, whose ages spanned 18 to 49. Study-level points and caveats: Non-shared clonotypes had lower generation probabilities than those shared by all four donors. Limited genetic and exposure-history diversity came from having few donors.

It was into CD45RA+ naive and CD45RA-negative memory subsets that the CD4+ cells were split. V lost 4 bases, J lost 8 bases, and 9 bases stayed unmatched. CDR1 is SGDLS and CDR2 is YYNGEE in the germline V gene. There are 15 residues in the CDR3. The sample taken for sequencing was naive CD4+ T cells sorted from blood. Subset: CD45RA+ positively selected. The receptor comes from a young man in good health. J is TRBJ2-7 and V is TRBV9; 13 bases align to TRBD2. CDR3 in amino acids: CASSSAILAGGQQYF. Written as DNA, the CDR3 is TGTGCCAGCAGCTCAGCGATACTAGCGGGGGGGCAGCAGTACTTC.